The 15 T cell receptor beta chains in this list originate from one sample, sequenced in a study of T-cell reconstitution after alpha-beta-depleted transplantation in children. Unique molecular identifiers were incorporated when the TCRbeta library was constructed. One entry per CDR3 protein, called by TCRdb with MiXCR from the PCR reads. The sample yields approximately 430,000 distinct CDR3 sequences, 15% to 20% seen once. The sequencing used PBMCs, mostly from graft donor cells, collected 360 days after TCRalphabeta/CD19-depleted stem cell transplant. These receptors all stem from a boy in the first two years of life who had a stem cell transplant for Wiskott-Aldrich syndrome, so the T cells may come from the graft donor.

The rearrangement uses TRBV7-9 and TRBJ2-4; D gene uncertain. The ends were cut back, 5 bases at V and 5 bases at J, with 16 bases in the middle. CDR3 length equals 15 residues. CDR1 and CDR2 (germline): SEHNR, FQNEAQ (reference sequence). CDR3 loop: CASSRKLGIQNIQYF. Written as DNA, the CDR3 is TGTGCCAGCAGCCGAAAGTTGGGAATTCAAAACATTCAGTACTTC. Combining the CDR3 with reference TRBV7-9 and TRBJ2-4 gives the whole variable domain DTGVSQNPRHKITKRGQNVTFRCDPISEHNRLYWYRQTLGQGPEFLTYFQNEAQLEKSRLLSDRFSAERPKGSFSTLEIQRTEQGDSAMYLCASSRKLGIQNIQYFGAGTRLSVL.

This clonotype turned up a few times. The chain has TRBV10-3 and TRBJ1-1; 7 nucleotides align to TRBD1. V gave up 4 bases and J gave up 0 bases; unmatched junction bases: 2. The length of the CDR3 is 14 residues. Germline V CDR1 and CDR2: ENHRY, SYGVKD. CDR3 coding DNA: TGTGCCATCAGTGCGGGACAGATGAACACTGAAGCTTTCTTT. As protein: CAISAGQMNTEAFF.

This clonotype has more than one count but fewer than ten. The V and J genes are TRBV5-1 and TRBJ2-7; 12 bases are a match to TRBD2. The germline gives CDR1 SGHRS, CDR2 YFSETQ. After removal of 2 bases from V and 5 bases from J, the junction contained 5 bases not matched to a gene. This CDR3 comprises 15 residues. The CDR3 here is CASSFLAGGLHEQYF. CDR3 DNA sequence: TGCGCCAGCAGCTTCCTAGCGGGAGGGCTTCACGAGCAGTACTTC.

The rearrangement links TRBV7-9 to TRBJ2-2; 11 bases agree with TRBD2. This CDR3 region has 16 residues. Germline trimming cut 2 bases from V and 3 bases from J; bases unmatched to any gene: 2. Germline V gives CDR1 SEHNR, CDR2 FQNEAQ (reference sequence). The CDR3 DNA reads TGTGCCAGCAGCTTAATACTAGCGGGAGACACCGGGGAGCTGTTTTTT. It translates to CASSLILAGDTGELFF.

The V and J genes are TRBV5-1 and TRBJ2-1; 12 bases match TRBD2. With 9 bases clipped from V and 8 bases from J, the junction kept 15 bases outside the gene matches. The CDR3 contains 16 residues. CDR1 is SGHRS, CDR2 YFSETQ, per germline. The chain's CDR3 is CATAAGGLAGYDEQFF. The CDR3 coding sequence is TGCGCCACGGCAGCTGGGGGACTAGCGGGTTACGATGAGCAGTTCTTC.

This clonotype has just a few counts. V is TRBV28 and J is TRBJ2-2; TRBD1 matches at 10 bases. After removal of 5 bases from V and 3 bases from J, the junction contained 9 bases not matched to a gene. CDR3 length equals 17 residues. Germline CDR1 is MDHEN and CDR2 is SYDVKM. The CDR3 DNA reads as TGTGCCAGCAGTGAGCCTCGACAGGGGGCTCACACCGGGGAGCTGTTTTTT. Translating gives CASSEPRQGAHTGELFF.

This clonotype was found a few times. V usage is TRBV2 and J usage is TRBJ2-3; 8 bases are a match to TRBD2. The CDR3 is 14 residues long. The V gene end was trimmed by 6 bases and the J gene end by 8 bases; junction bases not matched to a gene: 10. Germline CDR1 is SNHLY and CDR2 is FYNNEI. The CDR3 sequence is CASRPGLVQPTQYF. Written as DNA, the CDR3 is TGTGCCAGCAGGCCGGGACTAGTACAACCTACGCAGTATTTT.

The chain recombines TRBV20-1 with TRBJ2-3; TRBD2 aligns across 9 bases. The V segment lost 3 bases and the J segment 4 bases; nucleotides outside the gene matches: 8. Germline V CDR1 and CDR2: DFQATT, SNEGSKA (reference sequence). The CDR3 covers 15 residues. CDR3 residues: CSARMLAGVSDTQYF. In DNA form, the CDR3 reads TGCAGTGCTAGGATGTTAGCGGGAGTATCAGATACGCAGTATTTT.

This chain uses TRBV5-1 with TRBJ2-1, with a possible D match to TRBD1 (6 bases). V lost 0 bases and J 6 bases, leaving 13 bases between the germline ends. CDR1 SGHRS and CDR2 YFSETQ come from the germline V gene. The CDR3 loop spans 15 amino acids. CDR3 nucleotides: TGCGCCAGCAGCTTGGCCTTACAGGGTGGCAATGAGCAGTTCTTC. Its protein is CASSLALQGGNEQFF.

The table lists this clonotype with a few counts. The V and J genes are TRBV4-3 and TRBJ2-3, with D perhaps matching TRBD1 (6 bases). CDR1 LGHNA and CDR2 YSLEER come from the germline V gene. Trimming cost V 0 bases and J 2 bases, with 12 bases left between them. The CDR3 extends over 16 amino acids. CDR3 sequence reads: CASSQEMRTATDTQYF. The CDR3 nucleotides read TGCGCCAGCAGCCAAGAGATGAGGACAGCCACAGATACGCAGTATTTT.

The rearrangement joins TRBV6-2 or TRBV6-3 to TRBJ2-6; possible D gene TRBD1, 6 bases. The CDR3 spans 19 residues. Germline V gene data show CDR1 as MNHEY and CDR2 as SVGEGT. V was cut by 4 bases and J by 4 bases, with 23 bases left in between. The CDR3 is CASSFRAQQGHTGANVLTF. CDR3 nucleotides: TGTGCCAGCAGTTTCCGGGCCCAACAGGGACATACCGGGGCCAACGTCCTGACTTTC.

This clonotype was observed a few times. This rearrangement joins TRBV4-2 to TRBJ2-3, with 16 nucleotides matching TRBD2. Germline CDR1 is LGHNA and CDR2 is YNFKEQ. The CDR3 covers 18 residues. Losses at the gene ends were 4 bases for V and 2 bases for J; bases not matched to a gene: 6. The CDR3 DNA reads TGTGCCAGCAGCCTCGGGACTAGCGGGAGGGCCAACACAGATACGCAGTATTTT. Its protein product is CASSLGTSGRANTDTQYF.

This clonotype was counted many times. CDR3 nucleotides: TGTGCCAGCAGTTACCCCGGGGGGACAGCTTTCTTT. Protein: CASSYPGGTAFF. The rearrangement joins TRBV6-5 to TRBJ1-1; perhaps TRBD1 as D (5 bases). Germline V lookup: CDR1 MNHEY, CDR2 SVGAGI. V dropped 2 bases and J dropped 10 bases, with 11 bases sitting between them. The CDR3 sequence is 12 residues long.

This clonotype was counted only a few times. This rearrangement joins TRBV12-3 or TRBV12-4 to TRBJ2-5, with D hard to call. This CDR3 is built from 12 residues. V lost 4 bases to trimming and J lost 5 bases, with 8 bases between them. The DNA of the CDR3 is TGTGCCAGCAGTTCCCAGAGTGAGACCCAGTACTTC. Encoded protein: CASSSQSETQYF.

This clonotype was counted a few times. This chain uses TRBV5-1 with TRBJ1-1; maybe TRBD1 (6 bases). CDR1 and CDR2 (germline): SGHRS, YFSETQ. The CDR3 is made up of 16 amino acids. Trimming left V 2 bases short and J 1 base short, with 15 bases between. CDR3 region: CASSFFPLTGNTEAFF. In DNA, the CDR3 is TGCGCCAGCAGCTTCTTTCCTTTGACAGGGAACACTGAAGCTTTCTTT. Variable domain in full (rest from reference TRBV5-1 and TRBJ1-1): KAGVTQTPRYLIKTRGQQVTLSCSPISGHRSVSWYQQTPGQGLQFLFEYFSETQRNKGNFPGRFSGRQFSNSRSEMNVSTLELGDSALYLCASSFFPLTGNTEAFFGQGTRLTVV.